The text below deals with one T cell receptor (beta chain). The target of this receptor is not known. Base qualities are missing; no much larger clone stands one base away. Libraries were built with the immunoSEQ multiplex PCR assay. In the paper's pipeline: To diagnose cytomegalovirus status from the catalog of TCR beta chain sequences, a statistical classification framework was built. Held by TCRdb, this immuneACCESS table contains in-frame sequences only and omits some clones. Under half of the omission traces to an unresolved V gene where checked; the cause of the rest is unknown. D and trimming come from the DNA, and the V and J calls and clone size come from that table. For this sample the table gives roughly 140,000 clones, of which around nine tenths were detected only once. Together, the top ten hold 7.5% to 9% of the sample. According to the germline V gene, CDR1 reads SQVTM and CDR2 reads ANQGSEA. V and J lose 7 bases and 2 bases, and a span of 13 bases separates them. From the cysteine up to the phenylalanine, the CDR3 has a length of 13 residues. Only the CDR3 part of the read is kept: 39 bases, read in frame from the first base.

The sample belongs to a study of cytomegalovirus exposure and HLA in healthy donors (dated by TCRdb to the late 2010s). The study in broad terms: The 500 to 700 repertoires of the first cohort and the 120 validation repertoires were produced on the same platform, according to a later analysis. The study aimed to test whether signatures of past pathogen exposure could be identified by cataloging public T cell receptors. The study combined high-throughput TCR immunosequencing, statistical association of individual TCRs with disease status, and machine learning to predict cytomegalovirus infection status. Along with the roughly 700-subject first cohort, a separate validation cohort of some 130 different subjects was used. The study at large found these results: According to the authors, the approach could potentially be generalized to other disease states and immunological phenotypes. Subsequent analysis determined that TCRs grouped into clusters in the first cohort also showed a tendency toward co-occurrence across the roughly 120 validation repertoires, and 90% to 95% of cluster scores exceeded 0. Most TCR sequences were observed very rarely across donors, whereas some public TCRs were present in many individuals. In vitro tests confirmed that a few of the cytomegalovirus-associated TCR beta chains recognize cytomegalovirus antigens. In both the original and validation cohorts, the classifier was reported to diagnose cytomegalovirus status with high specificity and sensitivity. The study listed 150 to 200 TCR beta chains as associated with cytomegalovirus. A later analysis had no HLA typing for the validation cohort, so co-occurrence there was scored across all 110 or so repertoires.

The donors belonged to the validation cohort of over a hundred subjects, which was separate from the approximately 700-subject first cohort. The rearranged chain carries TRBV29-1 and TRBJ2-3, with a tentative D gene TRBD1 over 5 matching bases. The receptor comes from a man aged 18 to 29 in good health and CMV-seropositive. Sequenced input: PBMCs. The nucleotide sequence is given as TGCAGCGCGGTTACAGGACCCACAGATACGCAGTATTTT. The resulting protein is CSAVTGPTDTQYF.